This T cell receptor (beta chain) originates from a study of blood T cell repertoires in COVID-19. Across the study: Samples representing acute and convalescent COVID-19 were sourced from the United States, Italy and Spain. In each case, the material was cDNA or gDNA derived from T cells, B-cell-depleted T cells, or PBMCs.

Original methodology: Amplification of reference gene primers was used by the study to estimate nucleated cell counts. Libraries were prepared by immunoSEQ multiplex PCR; TCRdb keeps only in-frame clonotypes and omits some of them. D and trimming were read from the DNA, whereas the V and J calls and clone size are those reported in that table. The sample gives some 150,000 clones, roughly 90% of which show up once; 3% to 4% is in the top ten. The J segment lost 6 bases and the V segment lost 3 bases, leaving 12 bases of the junction unmatched. Germline values: CDR1 KGHDR, CDR2 SFDVKD. CDR3 length equals 16 residues.

The chain employs TRBV24-1 and TRBJ1-2, with TRBD1 matching over 7 bases. The sample was peripheral blood. The clonotype was recovered from a woman aged 60-70 years who had recovered from COVID-19. CDR3 coding DNA: TGTGCCACCAGTGATCCACAGGGGCCCGGGGGGGATGGCTACACCTTC. It encodes CATSDPQGPGGDGYTF.